This record concerns one T cell receptor (beta chain) sequence. Assay used: immunoSEQ multiplex PCR; TCRdb lists only in-frame clones, some missing. The sample records some 20,000 clones, around nine tenths being singletons. The data originate from a study of blood T cell repertoires in COVID-19. Background on the study: T cells, B-cell-depleted T cells, or PBMCs supplied cDNA or gDNA.

Looked up from germline, CDR1 is LGHDT and CDR2 is YNNKEL (reference sequence). The CDR3 contains 16 residues. V lost 0 bases and J lost 2, with 13 bases in between. The chain carries TRBV3-1 (or the pseudogene TRBV3-2) and TRBJ2-5; perhaps TRBD1 as D (5 bases). The TCR originated in a human donor in a cohort sampled during active COVID-19. Specimen: peripheral blood. The CDR3 DNA reads as TGTGCCAGCAGCCAAGATAAACGGCAGGGTCAAGAGACCCAGTACTTC. Translated: CASSQDKRQGQETQYF.